Below, one T cell receptor beta chain is given with its context. This clone has only one observation. The target of this receptor is not known. At one of its ends the junction is not consistent with the germline gene, which may arise from a read error. TCRbeta CDR3 regions were amplified from genomic DNA by means of the immunoSEQ Assay, a bias-controlled multiplex PCR. The source study handled its data this way. Nucleated cell counts per sample were estimated from amplification of reference gene primers within the assay. To quantify the absolute abundance of each unique TCRbeta CDR3 rearrangement, sequence reads were collapsed and filtered. For each sample, productive Simpson clonality was calculated by taking the square root of Simpson's diversity index across productive rearrangements. The table comes from immuneACCESS by way of TCRdb, which keeps in-frame sequences with V and J called. Part of the clones is missing from these tables; in studies checked, under half for an unresolved V gene and the rest for unknown reasons. From that table come the V and J calls and clone size; the DNA was used to work out D and trimming. Present in this sample are 140,000 to 150,000 clones, approximately 80% of which were seen just once. Approximately 6% of the sample is in the top ten clones.

Including the terminal cysteine and phenylalanine, the CDR3 comprises 11 residues. Left in the record is the CDR3 DNA by itself, 33 bases read in frame from the first base. From the germline V gene, CDR1 is MNHEY and CDR2 is SVGAGI. This sample was included in a study of blood T cell repertoires in COVID-19 (dated by TCRdb to 2019 to 2021). Background for the entire study: Samples from collaborators originated in the United States, Italy and Spain and spanned both the acute and convalescent phases of COVID-19. The prospective study material was composed of cDNA or gDNA derived from T cells, B-cell-depleted T cells, or PBMCs. Deeply sampled blood TCRbeta repertoires from subjects exposed to, actively infected with, or recovered from COVID-19 were included in the dataset. The repertoires were released in a freely available public database meant as a resource for research on the immune response to SARS-CoV-2. Samples came from the ongoing ImmuneRACE study (first 160 participants) plus 1,254 subjects from 6 global collaborators. The sample metadata nearly always contained a de-identified subject ID, COVID-19 status, age in years and sex. Where HLA class I and class II types were available, the types were taken from metadata supplied by the sample provider, not from assay-based typing. Summary of the overall study and its limitations: Clinical and demographic metadata were provided uncurated, with the amount varying by source and participant.

Participants in the prospective study were aged roughly 18 to 89 years, lived in 20 to 30 United States geographic areas, and enrolled through a virtual design. In the prospective study, participants were assigned to cohorts based on the clinical history participants reported in a screening survey and a study questionnaire. Recovered participants in ImmuneRACE Cohort 3 were defined as having two consecutive negative NP/OP PCR tests, clearance from a healthcare professional, or resolution of symptoms. Each participant in the prospective study had whole blood, serum and a nasopharyngeal or oropharyngeal swab collected by mobile phlebotomists. Over a roughly 2-month period, participants in the prospective study had the option of providing additional blood draws and questionnaires. Before DNA extraction, blood samples from the prospective study were shipped at room temperature or frozen.

The material sequenced was PBMCs or T cells enriched from blood (not recorded which). The V and J genes are TRBV6-5 and TRBJ2-7; the D gene is not confidently resolved. The source is a woman in her forties or fifties who had recovered from COVID-19. This receptor has the CDR3 CASRYSYEQYF. The nucleotide sequence reads as follows: TGTGCCAGCAGGTACTCCTACGAGCAGTACTTC.